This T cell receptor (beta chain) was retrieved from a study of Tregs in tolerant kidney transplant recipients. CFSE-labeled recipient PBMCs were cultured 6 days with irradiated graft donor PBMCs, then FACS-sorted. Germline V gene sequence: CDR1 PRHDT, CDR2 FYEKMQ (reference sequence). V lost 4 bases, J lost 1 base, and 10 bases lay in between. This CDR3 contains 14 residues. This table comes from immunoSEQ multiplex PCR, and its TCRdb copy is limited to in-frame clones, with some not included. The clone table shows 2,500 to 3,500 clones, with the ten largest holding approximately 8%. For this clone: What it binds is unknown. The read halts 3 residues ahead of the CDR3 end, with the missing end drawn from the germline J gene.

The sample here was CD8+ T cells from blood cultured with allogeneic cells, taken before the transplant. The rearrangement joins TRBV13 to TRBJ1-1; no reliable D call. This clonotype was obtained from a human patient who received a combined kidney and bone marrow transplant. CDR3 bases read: TGTGCCAGCAGCTCCGAACAGAAGAACACTGAA. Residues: CASSSEQKNTE. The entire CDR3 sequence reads CASSSEQKNTEAFF.